The next 3 T cell receptor beta chains were all read from a single sample in a study of regulatory T cells in long-lasting Graves disease. Both iRepertoire HTBI primers and Arm-PCR of CDR3 regions were used to build the TCR beta libraries. TCRdb re-called the multiplex PCR reads through MiXCR, storing one row per CDR3 protein. The table has hundreds of thousands of distinct CDR3 sequences, around 20% seen once; the top ten hold roughly an eighth. Time point noted: persistent/refractory GD, antithyroid drugs over 5 years with positive TRAb. There was RNA extracted from PBMCs, and the TCR library was made from it. The sequences come from peripheral blood mononuclear cells (PBMCs), collected when the disease was refractory, from a patient treated with antithyroid drugs. The receptor set was obtained from a female donor with Graves disease.

At least ten counts were recorded for this clonotype. The rearrangement links TRBV6-1 to TRBJ2-6, with D perhaps matching TRBD1 or TRBD2 (5 bases each). Germline lookup yields CDR1 MNHNS and CDR2 SASEGT. This CDR3 has 15 residues. The germline V and J ends were trimmed by 6 bases and 1 base, with 10 bases remaining between them. The CDR3 bases are TGTGCCAGCAGCCATGGGGGTTCTGGGGCCAACGTCCTGACTTTC. Translation: CASSHGGSGANVLTF.

There are a few counts of this clonotype. The rearrangement joins TRBV7-9 to TRBJ1-6; no reliable D call. The V end was cut by 4 bases, the J end by 7 bases, with 5 bases between. This CDR3 is 12 amino acids long. The germline V gene has CDR1 SEHNR and CDR2 FQNEAQ (reference sequence). The CDR3 sequence is CASSYPNSPLHF. The CDR3 DNA sequence: TGTGCCAGCAGCTACCCGAATTCACCCCTCCACTTT.

The table lists this clonotype with many counts. This sequence joins TRBV30 and TRBJ1-2, with a tentative D call TRBD1 (5 bases). Germline CDR1 reads GTSNPN; CDR2 reads SVGIG (reference sequence). Trimming cost V 5 bases and J 0 bases, with 13 bases left between them. This CDR3 spans 14 amino acids. The CDR3 protein is CAWWGRAANYGYTF. In nucleotides, the CDR3 is TGTGCCTGGTGGGGCCGGGCAGCTAACTATGGCTACACCTTC. The full variable domain, its missing parts supplied by reference TRBV30 and TRBJ1-2, is SQTIHQWPATLVQPVGSPLSLECTVEGTSNPNLYWYRQAAGRGLQLLFYSVGIGQISSEVPQNLSASRPQDRQFILSSKKLLLSDSGFYLCAWWGRAANYGYTFGSGTRLTVV.